Following are 24 T cell receptor beta chains from one sample sequenced in a study of CD4+ T cells in melanoma. Clones were sequenced by immunoSEQ multiplex PCR, and TCRdb holds only the in-frame ones, with some missing. The sample yields around 130,000 clones, around 90% seen once. The source of these receptors is a human donor with melanoma.

The rearrangement uses TRBV30 and TRBJ2-7, with D tentatively TRBD1 (5 bases). The V gene lost 0 bases and the J gene lost 5 bases, with 14 bases spanning the gap. Germline CDR1 is GTSNPN and CDR2 is SVGIG (reference sequence). The CDR3 has 14 residues. CDR3 DNA: TGTGCCTGGAGTGTAACCCCCAGGGCAAACGAGCAGTACTTC. Translated, it gives CAWSVTPRANEQYF.

The chain has TRBV2 and TRBJ1-6, with a possible D match to TRBD1 (5 bases). Germline CDR1 and CDR2: SNHLY and FYNNEI. Trimming took off 6 bases at V and 8 bases at J, with 14 bases between the two ends. The CDR3 runs 14 residues. The DNA of the CDR3 is TGTGCCAGCAGGAAGAGCGGGACCCATTCACCCCTCCACTTT. Residues: CASRKSGTHSPLHF.

J is TRBJ1-6 and V is TRBV5-1; D perhaps matches TRBD1 (6 bases). Germline-derived CDR1 and CDR2 are SGHRS and YFSETQ. V lost 4 bases and J lost 7, with 18 bases in between. The CDR3 totals 16 residues. The CDR3 loop is CASSPGSAGVNSPLHF. DNA of the CDR3: TGCGCCAGCAGCCCAGGATCCGCAGGGGTAAATTCACCCCTCCACTTT.

This sequence joins TRBV6-1 and TRBJ1-1; D is uncertain. The V gene's germline CDR1 is MNHNS and CDR2 SASEGT. The CDR3 is 13 amino acids. Trimming left V 8 bases short and J 1 base short, with 11 bases between. This chain's CDR3 is CASHRRQNTEAFF. CDR3 DNA sequence: TGTGCCAGCCATAGACGGCAGAACACTGAAGCTTTCTTT.

The chain uses TRBV7-8 and TRBJ2-5; D possibly matches TRBD1 or TRBD2 (5 bases each). The CDR3 covers 16 residues. Trimming removed 3 bases from V and 0 bases from J, with 14 bases in between. Germline V gene data show CDR1 as SGHVS and CDR2 as FQNEAQ. The CDR3 loop is CASSLGVGPYQETQYF. Here the CDR3 DNA reads TGTGCCAGCAGCTTGGGGGTGGGACCGTACCAAGAGACCCAGTACTTC.

The rearrangement links TRBV6-1 to TRBJ2-5, with 8 bases fitting TRBD1. The trim removed 6 bases at V and 3 bases at J, leaving 9 bases unmatched. The CDR3 has 15 amino acids. Per germline, CDR1 MNHNS and CDR2 SASEGT. In DNA form, the CDR3 reads TGTGCCAGCAGCCCCGGGACAGGTGGGAAAGAGACCCAGTACTTC. Amino acid sequence: CASSPGTGGKETQYF.

V gene TRBV9 combines with J gene TRBJ1-1; a weak D match, TRBD1 (5 bases). The CDR3 is 14 residues long. CDR1 SGDLS and CDR2 YYNGEE come from the germline V gene. Trimming pared 0 bases from V and 4 bases from J, leaving 10 bases between. Here the CDR3 DNA reads TGTGCCAGCAGCGTAGTTTCAGGGAGCACTGAAGCTTTCTTT. Translation: CASSVVSGSTEAFF.

This chain joins TRBV7-6 and TRBJ1-6; tentatively, D is TRBD1 (5 bases). The V end was cut by 5 bases, the J end by 8 bases, with 16 bases between. The germline CDR1 and CDR2 sequences are SGHVS and FNYEAQ. The CDR3 consists of 15 residues. CDR3 nucleotide sequence: TGTGCCAGCAGCCCTCGGGGGGGTCCGGATTCACCCCTCCACTTT. Its translation: CASSPRGGPDSPLHF.

The chain recombines TRBV30 with TRBJ2-7; 7 nucleotides align to TRBD2. The CDR3 loop spans 12 amino acids. The J segment lost 1 base and the V segment lost 5 bases, leaving 2 bases of the junction unmatched. Per the germline V gene, CDR1 is GTSNPN and CDR2 is SVGIG (reference sequence). CDR3 coding DNA: TGTGCCTGGTCGGGACTATCCTACGAGCAGTACTTC. Amino acid sequence: CAWSGLSYEQYF.

The chain has TRBV6-6 and TRBJ1-3; weak D call: TRBD1 (5 bases). Germline CDR1 reads MNHNY; CDR2 reads SVGAGI (reference sequence). This CDR3 has 13 amino acids. The germline V and J ends were trimmed by 2 bases and 8 bases, with 10 bases remaining between them. CDR3 protein: CASSYGTWDTIYF. In DNA, the CDR3 is TGTGCCAGCAGTTACGGGACGTGGGACACCATATATTTT.

The rearrangement links TRBV7-3 to TRBJ2-3, with TRBD1 identical over 7 bases. In germline, CDR1 is SGHTA, CDR2 FQGTGA. V dropped 5 bases and J dropped 3; count of bases not matched to a gene: 8. The CDR3 is made up of 15 amino acids. CDR3 nucleotide sequence: TGTGCCAGCAGCCCAGACAGGGCCAGAACAGATACGCAGTATTTT. This sequence encodes CASSPDRARTDTQYF. Combining the CDR3 with reference TRBV7-3 and TRBJ2-3 gives the whole variable domain GAGVSQTPSNKVTEKGKYVELRCDPISGHTALYWYRQSLGQGPEFLIYFQGTGAADDSGLPNDRFFAVRPEGSVSTLKIQRTERGDSAVYLCASSPDRARTDTQYFGPGTRLTVL.

V gene TRBV19 combines with J gene TRBJ1-3; D ambiguous. The CDR3 is made up of 15 amino acids. V lost 2 bases and J lost 8, with 16 bases in between. Per germline, CDR1 LNHDA and CDR2 SQIVND (reference sequence). CDR3 DNA: TGTGCCAGTAGTATAACAACCCCTGAGAGACACACCATATATTTT. This encodes CASSITTPERHTIYF.

This clone has a single count. This chain joins TRBV25-1 and TRBJ2-7, with D tentatively TRBD1 (5 bases). Trimming stripped 3 bases from V and 4 bases from J, with 13 bases between. This CDR3 region has 14 residues. Germline CDR1 is MGHDK and CDR2 is SYGVNS. CDR3 DNA sequence: TGTGCCAGCAGTGATACCCAGGGAAGATACGAGCAGTACTTC. The encoded protein is CASSDTQGRYEQYF.

The J gene is TRBJ2-1, the V gene TRBV27, with 8 nucleotides matching TRBD1. Germline-derived CDR1 and CDR2 are MNHEY and SMNVEV (reference sequence). V was pared by 6 bases and J by 6 bases, with 4 bases of the junction left unmatched. The CDR3 extends over 13 amino acids. CDR3 coding DNA: TGTGCCAGCAGCTTAGGACAGGGCAATGAGCAGTTCTTC. This gives the protein CASSLGQGNEQFF.

The chain employs TRBV27 and TRBJ1-6; tentative D call: TRBD1 (6 bases). Trimming shortened V by 3 bases and J by 7 bases, and 13 bases separated the two germline ends. The CDR3 loop spans 15 amino acids. The germline V gene has CDR1 MNHEY and CDR2 SMNVEV (reference sequence). In DNA, the CDR3 is TGTGCCAGCAGTTTCGCCCGGGACATCAATTCACCCCTCCACTTT. This gives the protein CASSFARDINSPLHF.

V and J are TRBV19 and TRBJ1-5, with unresolved D. The CDR3 is made up of 17 amino acids. CDR1 is LNHDA and CDR2 is SQIVND in the germline V gene (reference sequence). V gave up 7 bases and J gave up 3 bases, with 22 bases separating them. The CDR3: CASTDTGPLLNNQPQHF. CDR3 DNA sequence: TGTGCCAGTACCGACACCGGACCGCTGCTTAACAATCAGCCCCAGCATTTT.

The chain employs TRBV6-1 and TRBJ2-7, with D unresolved. Per the germline V gene, CDR1 is MNHNS and CDR2 is SASEGT. The V and J ends lost 3 bases and 6 bases respectively, with 21 bases between them. The CDR3 totals 16 residues. The CDR3 coding sequence is TGTGCCAGCAGTGATTCCGCTACTCCGACGGCCCCCGAGCAGTACTTC. Translated: CASSDSATPTAPEQYF.

CDR3 amino acids: CASSEMRLKNIQYF. The CDR3 DNA is TGTGCCAGCAGTGAAATGCGTCTCAAAAACATTCAGTACTTC. The V gene is TRBV2, the J gene TRBJ2-4; D unresolved. CDR3 length equals 14 residues. Germline loops: CDR1 SNHLY, CDR2 FYNNEI. V was cut by 2 bases and J by 3 bases, with 8 bases left in between.

The chain is built from TRBV19 and TRBJ1-5, with 7 bases aligning to TRBD1. CDR1 is LNHDA, CDR2 SQIVND, per germline (reference sequence). This CDR3 comprises 14 residues. The J segment lost 7 bases and the V segment lost 4 bases, leaving 7 bases of the junction unmatched. The CDR3 reads CASSNRGIEQPQHF. Here the CDR3 DNA reads TGTGCCAGTAGTAACAGGGGTATAGAACAGCCCCAGCATTTT.

Regarding this clone: Within the sample, other DNA sequences also encode this same CDR3. The chain couples TRBV11-2 to TRBJ2-7; D is perhaps TRBD1 or TRBD2 (5 bases each). The CDR3 totals 13 residues. Germline CDR1 SGHAT, CDR2 FQNNGV. Trimming removed 2 bases at V and 8 bases at J, with 13 bases between. The CDR3 spells CASSLWGTRKQYF. The CDR3 nucleotides are TGTGCCAGCAGCTTATGGGGGACCCGAAAGCAGTACTTC.

This clone has just a few counts. The chain joins TRBV10-2 to TRBJ1-1; 9 bases are a match to TRBD1. The CDR3 sequence is 14 residues long. Germline CDR1 WSHSY, CDR2 SAAADI. The V gene end was trimmed by 9 bases and the J gene end by 5 bases; junction bases not matched to a gene: 10. CDR3 sequence: CASCRDRAATEAFF. CDR3 bases: TGCGCCAGTTGCCGGGACAGGGCGGCAACTGAAGCTTTCTTT.

V usage is TRBV10-3 and J usage is TRBJ2-5; 8 bases are shared with TRBD1. V dropped 5 bases and J dropped 5; count of bases not matched to a gene: 10. The germline CDR1 and CDR2 sequences are ENHRY and SYGVKD. The CDR3 length is 15 residues. The CDR3 nucleotides read TGTGCCATCAGTTCCCCCCAGGGGGCAGGGGAGACCCAGTACTTC. Translating it yields CAISSPQGAGETQYF.

The chain couples TRBV5-1 to TRBJ2-7; D is tentatively TRBD1 or TRBD2 (5 bases each). Deletions cut 4 bases from V and 2 bases from J, with 13 bases between. The germline V gene has CDR1 SGHRS and CDR2 YFSETQ. The CDR3 covers 14 residues. The CDR3 spells CASSPPGRTYEQYF. In DNA, the CDR3 is TGCGCCAGCAGCCCTCCGGGGCGGACCTACGAGCAGTACTTC.

V gene TRBV10-1 combines with J gene TRBJ1-5; TRBD1 matches 7 bases. The germline V gene has CDR1 WNHNN and CDR2 SYGVQD (reference sequence). Germline trimming cut 2 bases from V and 0 bases from J; bases unmatched to any gene: 10. The CDR3 is 18 residues long. In DNA form, the CDR3 reads TGCGCCAGCAGTGAGCCACCGAGGGGGCGGGATAGCAATCAGCCCCAGCATTTT. This encodes CASSEPPRGRDSNQPQHF.